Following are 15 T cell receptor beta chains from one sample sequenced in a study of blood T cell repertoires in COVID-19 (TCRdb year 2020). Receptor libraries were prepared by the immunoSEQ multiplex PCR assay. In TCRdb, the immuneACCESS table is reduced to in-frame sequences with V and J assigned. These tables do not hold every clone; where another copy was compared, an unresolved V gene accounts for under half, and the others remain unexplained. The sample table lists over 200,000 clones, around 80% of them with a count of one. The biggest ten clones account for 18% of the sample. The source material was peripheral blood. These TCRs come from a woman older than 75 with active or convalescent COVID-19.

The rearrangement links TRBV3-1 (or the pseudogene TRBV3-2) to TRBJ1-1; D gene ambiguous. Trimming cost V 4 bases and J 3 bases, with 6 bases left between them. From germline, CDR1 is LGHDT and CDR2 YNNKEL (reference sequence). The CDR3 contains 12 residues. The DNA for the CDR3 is TGTGCCAGCAGCCCCCGGGACACTGAAGCTTTCTTT. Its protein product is CASSPRDTEAFF.

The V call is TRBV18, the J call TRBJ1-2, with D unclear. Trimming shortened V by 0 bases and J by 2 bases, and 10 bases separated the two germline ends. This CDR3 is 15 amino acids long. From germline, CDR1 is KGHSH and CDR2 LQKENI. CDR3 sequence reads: CASSPPSRVNYGYTF. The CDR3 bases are TGTGCCAGCTCACCACCGTCCCGGGTAAACTATGGCTACACCTTC.

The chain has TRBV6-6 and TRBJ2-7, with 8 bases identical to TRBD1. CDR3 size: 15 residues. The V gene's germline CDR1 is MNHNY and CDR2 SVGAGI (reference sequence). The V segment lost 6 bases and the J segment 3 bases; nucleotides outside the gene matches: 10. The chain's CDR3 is CASRAEDRAGYEQYF. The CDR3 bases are TGTGCCAGCAGGGCAGAGGACAGGGCCGGCTACGAGCAGTACTTC.

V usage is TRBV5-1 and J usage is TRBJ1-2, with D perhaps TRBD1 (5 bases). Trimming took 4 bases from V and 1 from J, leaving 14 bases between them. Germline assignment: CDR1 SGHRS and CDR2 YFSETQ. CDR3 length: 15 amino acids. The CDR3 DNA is TGCGCCAGCAGCAAGGAAGGGGTAGTTAACTATGGCTACACCTTC. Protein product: CASSKEGVVNYGYTF.

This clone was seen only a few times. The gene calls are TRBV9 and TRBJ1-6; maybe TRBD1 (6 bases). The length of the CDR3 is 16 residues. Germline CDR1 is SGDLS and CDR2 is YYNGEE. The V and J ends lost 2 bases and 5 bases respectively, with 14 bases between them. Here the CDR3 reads CASSVHSTGDNSPLHF. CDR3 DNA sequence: TGTGCCAGCAGCGTGCACTCGACAGGCGATAATTCACCCCTCCACTTT.

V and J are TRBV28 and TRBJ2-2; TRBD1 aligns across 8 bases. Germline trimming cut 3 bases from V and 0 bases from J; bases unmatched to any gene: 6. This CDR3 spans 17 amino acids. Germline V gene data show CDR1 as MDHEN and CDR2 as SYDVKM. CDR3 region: CASSFPRQGTNTGELFF. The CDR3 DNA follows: TGTGCCAGCAGTTTCCCCCGACAGGGGACGAACACCGGGGAGCTGTTTTTT.

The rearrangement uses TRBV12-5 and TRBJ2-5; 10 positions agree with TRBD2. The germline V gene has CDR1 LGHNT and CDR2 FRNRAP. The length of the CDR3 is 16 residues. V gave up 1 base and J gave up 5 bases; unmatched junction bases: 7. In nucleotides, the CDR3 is TGTGCTAGTGGTTTGGGGGTAGCGGGAGGTAGGGAGACCCAGTACTTC. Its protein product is CASGLGVAGGRETQYF.

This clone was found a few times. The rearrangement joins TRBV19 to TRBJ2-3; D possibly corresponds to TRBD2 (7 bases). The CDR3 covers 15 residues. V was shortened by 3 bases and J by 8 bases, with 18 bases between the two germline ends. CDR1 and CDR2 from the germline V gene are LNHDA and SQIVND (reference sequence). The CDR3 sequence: CASSIRGARGSTQYF. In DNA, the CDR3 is TGTGCCAGTAGTATCCGGGGGGCGAGGGGGAGTACGCAGTATTTT.

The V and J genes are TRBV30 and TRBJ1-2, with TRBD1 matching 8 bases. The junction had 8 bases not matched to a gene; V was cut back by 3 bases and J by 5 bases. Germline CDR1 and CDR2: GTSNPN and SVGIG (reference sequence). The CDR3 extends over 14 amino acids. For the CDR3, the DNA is TGTGCCTGGAGCCCGGGCAGGGGGCCTTATGGCTACACCTTC. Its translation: CAWSPGRGPYGYTF.

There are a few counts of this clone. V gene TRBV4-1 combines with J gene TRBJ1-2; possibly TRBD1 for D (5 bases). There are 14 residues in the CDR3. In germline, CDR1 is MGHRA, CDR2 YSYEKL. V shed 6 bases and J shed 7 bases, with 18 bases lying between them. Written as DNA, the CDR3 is TGCGCCAGCAGACCTACAGGAGATCGCCGTGGCTACACCTTC. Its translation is CASRPTGDRRGYTF.

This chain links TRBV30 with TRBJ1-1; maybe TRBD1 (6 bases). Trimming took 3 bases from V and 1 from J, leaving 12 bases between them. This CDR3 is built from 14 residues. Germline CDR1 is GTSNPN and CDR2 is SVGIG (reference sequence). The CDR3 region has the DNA TGTGCCTGGAGGCGCCGGGACACGAACACTGAAGCTTTCTTT. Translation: CAWRRRDTNTEAFF.

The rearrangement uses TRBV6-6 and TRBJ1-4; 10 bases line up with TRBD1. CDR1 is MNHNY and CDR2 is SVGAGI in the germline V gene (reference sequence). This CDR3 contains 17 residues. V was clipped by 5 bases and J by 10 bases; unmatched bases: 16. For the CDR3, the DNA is TGTGCCAGCAGTCGAGCTGCGGGACAGGGGCTCCTTCGAAAACTGTTTTTT. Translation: CASSRAAGQGLLRKLFF.

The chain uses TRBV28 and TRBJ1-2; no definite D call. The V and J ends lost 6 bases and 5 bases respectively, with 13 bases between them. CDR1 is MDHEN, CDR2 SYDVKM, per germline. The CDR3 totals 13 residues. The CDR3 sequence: CASSRSTGYGYTF. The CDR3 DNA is TGTGCCAGCAGCCGATCGACTGGGTATGGCTACACCTTC.

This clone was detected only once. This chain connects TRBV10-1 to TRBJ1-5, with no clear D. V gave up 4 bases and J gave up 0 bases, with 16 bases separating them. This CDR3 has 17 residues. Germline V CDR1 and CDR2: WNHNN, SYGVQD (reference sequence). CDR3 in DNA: TGCGCCAGCAGTGGCAGATTCGAGGGTTATAGCAATCAGCCCCAGCATTTT. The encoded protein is CASSGRFEGYSNQPQHF.

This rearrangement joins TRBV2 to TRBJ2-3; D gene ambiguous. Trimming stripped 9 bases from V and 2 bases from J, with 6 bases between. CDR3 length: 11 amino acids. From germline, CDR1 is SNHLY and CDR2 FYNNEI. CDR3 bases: TGTGCCAGGAGGCTCACAGATACGCAGTATTTT. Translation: CARRLTDTQYF.